This note documents a single TCR beta chain sequence. This CDR3 contains 16 residues. Trimming removed 5 bases from V and 0 bases from J, with 16 bases in between. Looked up from germline, CDR1 is SGHAT and CDR2 is FQNNGV. Only in-frame clones appear in the TCRdb table, and some are missing; sequencing was by immunoSEQ multiplex PCR. The sample comprises 220,000 or so clones, 80% to 95% of which are singletons, and 0.82% rests with the top ten. Seattle's enrolled individuals joined amid active infection and were then monitored longitudinally. This specimen comes from a study of blood T cell repertoires in COVID-19. Study context: COVID-19 samples collected from the United States, Italy and Spain covered acute and convalescent phases. Nucleic acid was either cDNA or gDNA, and it came from T cells, B-cell-depleted T cells, or PBMCs.

This receptor was taken from a man in his 60s with COVID-19, enrolled during active disease. The sequenced sample was peripheral blood. The chain uses TRBV11-2 and TRBJ1-1, with D possibly matching TRBD1 (6 bases). The DNA for the CDR3 is TGTGCCAGCAGCCCCAGGGGTAACCGTATGAACACTGAAGCTTTCTTT. This translates into CASSPRGNRMNTEAFF.